This is a list of T cell receptor beta chains from one sample in a study of identifying expanded T cells in peripheral blood. Only in-frame clones appear in the TCRdb table, and some are missing; sequencing was by immunoSEQ multiplex PCR. Of over 85,000 clones in the sample, around 84% were seen once. What was sequenced was blood. These receptors all stem from a person between 18 and 69 years old in good health. Both conserved end residues are part of each CDR3. Each record gives: CDR3 protein, V gene, J gene, clone size. Clone size is shown for a subset of rows, as once, few, many or a class of expanded clone.

CASSEEYFGYTF	TRBV2	TRBJ1-2	-
CSAMTAGTGTEAFF	TRBV29-1	TRBJ1-1	-
CASNGKTSGVNEQFF	TRBV2	TRBJ2-1	-
CASSARDSRPTDTQYF	TRBV11-1	TRBJ2-3	-
CASSLWGWNEKLFF	TRBV7-2	TRBJ1-4	-
CASSQERQNLNTIYF	TRBV4-3	TRBJ1-3	-
CASRRLDRVKDYTF	TRBV6-5	TRBJ1-2	-
CASSIIAFANTGELFF	TRBV7-9	TRBJ2-2	-
CASSVQGASTDTQYF	TRBV2	TRBJ2-3	-
CASSLVQRGDNEQFF	TRBV5-4	TRBJ2-1	-
CASSSSKDTAGNTIYF	TRBV11-3	TRBJ1-3	-
CASSAFGTGNSPLHF	TRBV9	TRBJ1-6	-
CASSLWPSGGTDTQYF	TRBV7-9	TRBJ2-3	-
CASSFVEGMNTEAFF	TRBV7-2	TRBJ1-1	-
CASRSTGTSEAFF	TRBV6-4	TRBJ1-1	-
CATSRRLPGSSHHQPQHF	TRBV15	TRBJ1-5	many
CSVVGQAGTEAFF	TRBV29-1	TRBJ1-1	-
CASSQEGSMNTEAFF	TRBV4-3	TRBJ1-1	-
CASSASPVETDDNYGYTF	TRBV9	TRBJ1-2	-
CASSQMNYGYTF	TRBV25-1	TRBJ1-2	few
CASSVGPGEYAKTPLHF	TRBV9	TRBJ1-6	-
CASSASGGSYNEQFF	TRBV6-1	TRBJ2-1	-
CASSLRHLDTEAFF	TRBV9	TRBJ1-1	few
CASSSRTTTQETQYF	TRBV13	TRBJ2-5	-
CASSQEAFSPLHF	TRBV4-1	TRBJ1-6	-
CASTISGNTIYF	TRBV6-6	TRBJ1-3	few
CASFSGRNTGELFF	TRBV6-6	TRBJ2-2	-
CASSSTYNSPLHF	TRBV7-9	TRBJ1-6	-
CAIEPRHTDTQYF	TRBV7-9	TRBJ2-3	-
CASSQGGNTEAFF	TRBV4-3	TRBJ1-1	-
CASSSLGGQSTDTQYF	TRBV7-2	TRBJ2-3	-
CASSFLTGGDEQYF	TRBV11-2	TRBJ2-7	medium-sized
CASSPGTETFNEQFF	TRBV7-6	TRBJ2-1	-
CASGRRGWSGETQYF	TRBV6-1	TRBJ2-5	-
CATSSGEGQPQHF	TRBV15	TRBJ1-5	once
CASSWLPGSSYNEQFF	TRBV7-3	TRBJ2-1	-
CASSRGYRGNEKLFF	TRBV28	TRBJ1-4	-
CAWSPGGTDEQFF	TRBV30	TRBJ2-1	-
CASSYHSGVETQYF	TRBV11-2	TRBJ2-5	-
CASNGIRVLNTGELFF	TRBV19	TRBJ2-2	-
CASSPGPRGGYNEQFF	TRBV7-2	TRBJ2-1	once
CASSLTREETQYF	TRBV7-3	TRBJ2-5	-
CAWSVFGRGLTSGNTIYF	TRBV30	TRBJ1-3	-
CASRSTGDTQYF	TRBV11-2	TRBJ2-3	-
CASSHTSGAYNEQFF	TRBV5-6	TRBJ2-1	once
CASSPRRGEGYTF	TRBV7-2	TRBJ1-2	few
CASSHGQGLGANYGYTF	TRBV7-2	TRBJ1-2	-
CSVDAPQETQYF	TRBV29-1	TRBJ2-5	-
CASSLRGLSGANVLTF	TRBV7-9	TRBJ2-6	-
CASSFGTGGSGYTF	TRBV5-6	TRBJ1-2	-
CAREGGRGSTEAFF	TRBV10-2	TRBJ1-1	-
CSVGTVNSYEQYF	TRBV29-1	TRBJ2-7	-
CASSVGLEAFF	TRBV19	TRBJ1-1	-
CASSHGNTEAFF	TRBV6-5	TRBJ1-1	-
CASSDLRLAGGQETQYF	TRBV7-2	TRBJ2-5	-
CASSLGDNQPQHF	TRBV19	TRBJ1-5	few
CASSIQQGYYGYTF	TRBV19	TRBJ1-2	-
CASSIEDRGSNSPLHF	TRBV19	TRBJ1-6	once
CASSLEAGGDVADTQYF	TRBV5-1	TRBJ2-3	few